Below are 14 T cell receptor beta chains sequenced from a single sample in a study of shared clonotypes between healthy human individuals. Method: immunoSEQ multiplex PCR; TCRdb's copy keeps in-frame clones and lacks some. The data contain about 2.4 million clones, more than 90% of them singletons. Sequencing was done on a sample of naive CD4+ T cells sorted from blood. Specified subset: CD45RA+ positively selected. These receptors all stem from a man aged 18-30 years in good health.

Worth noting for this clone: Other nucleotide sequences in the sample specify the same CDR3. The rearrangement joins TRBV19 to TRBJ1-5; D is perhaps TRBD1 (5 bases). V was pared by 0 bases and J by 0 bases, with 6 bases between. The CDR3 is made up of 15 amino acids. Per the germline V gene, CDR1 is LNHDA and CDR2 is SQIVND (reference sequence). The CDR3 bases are TGTGCCAGTAGTATAGAGGGGGTTAGCAATCAGCCCCAGCATTTT. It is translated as CASSIEGVSNQPQHF.

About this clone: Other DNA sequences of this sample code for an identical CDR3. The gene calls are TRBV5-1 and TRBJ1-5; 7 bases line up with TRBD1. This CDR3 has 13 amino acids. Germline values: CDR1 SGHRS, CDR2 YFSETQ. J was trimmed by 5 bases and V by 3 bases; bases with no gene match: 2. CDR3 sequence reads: CASSSQGDQPQHF. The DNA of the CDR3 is TGCGCCAGCAGCTCGCAGGGGGATCAGCCCCAGCATTTT.

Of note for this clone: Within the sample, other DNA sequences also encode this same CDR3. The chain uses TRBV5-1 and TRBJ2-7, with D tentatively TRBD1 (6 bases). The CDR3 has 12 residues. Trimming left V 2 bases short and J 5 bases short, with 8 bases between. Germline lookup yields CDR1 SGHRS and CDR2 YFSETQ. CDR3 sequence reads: CASSFQGHEQYF. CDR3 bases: TGCGCCAGCAGCTTCCAGGGGCACGAGCAGTACTTC.

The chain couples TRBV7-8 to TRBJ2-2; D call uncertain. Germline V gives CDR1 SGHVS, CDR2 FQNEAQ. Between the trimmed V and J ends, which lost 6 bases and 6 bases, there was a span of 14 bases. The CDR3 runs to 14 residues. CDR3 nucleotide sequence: TGTGCCAGCAGTTCGGCCGGAGTCCCCGGGGAGCTGTTTTTT. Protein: CASSSAGVPGELFF. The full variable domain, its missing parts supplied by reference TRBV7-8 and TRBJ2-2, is GAGVSQSPRYKVAKRGQDVALRCDPISGHVSLFWYQQALGQGPEFLTYFQNEAQLDKSGLPSDRFFAERPEGSVSTLKIQRTQQEDSAVYLCASSSAGVPGELFFGEGSRLTVL.

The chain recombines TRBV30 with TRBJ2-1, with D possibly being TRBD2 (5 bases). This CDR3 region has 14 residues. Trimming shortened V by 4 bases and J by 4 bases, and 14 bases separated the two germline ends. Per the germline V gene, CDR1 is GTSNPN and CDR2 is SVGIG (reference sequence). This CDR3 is CAWTRDKAYNEQFF. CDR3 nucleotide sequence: TGTGCCTGGACCCGGGATAAGGCTTACAATGAGCAGTTCTTC.

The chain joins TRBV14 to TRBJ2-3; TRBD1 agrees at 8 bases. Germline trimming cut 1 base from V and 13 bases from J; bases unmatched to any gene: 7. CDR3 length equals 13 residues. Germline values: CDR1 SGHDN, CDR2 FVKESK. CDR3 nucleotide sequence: TGTGCCAGCAGCCAAGGGGTACAGGGGGTAAAGTATTTT. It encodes CASSQGVQGVKYF.

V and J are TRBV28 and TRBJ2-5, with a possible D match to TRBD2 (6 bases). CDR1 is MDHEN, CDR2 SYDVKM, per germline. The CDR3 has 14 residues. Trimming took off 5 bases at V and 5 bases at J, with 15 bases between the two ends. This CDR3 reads CASSGGFWDETQYF. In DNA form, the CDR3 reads TGTGCCAGCAGTGGGGGGTTTTGGGACGAGACCCAGTACTTC.

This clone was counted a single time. The CDR3 reads CASSSLPAYEQYF. The CDR3 nucleotides read TGTGCCAGCAGCTCCTTACCCGCCTACGAGCAGTACTTC. The V call is TRBV7-2, the J call TRBJ2-7; D ambiguous. The germline V and J ends were trimmed by 4 bases and 2 bases, with 9 bases remaining between them. The CDR3 loop spans 13 amino acids. CDR1 and CDR2 from the germline V gene are SGHTA and FQGNSA.

DNA of the CDR3: TGTGCCAGCAGTCCACGCAGGGGGCGCGGGTCGAATAGGTACCAAGAGACCCAGTACTTC. Translation: CASSPRRGRGSNRYQETQYF. The V gene is TRBV27, the J gene TRBJ2-5; 8 bases match TRBD1. The CDR3 is made up of 20 amino acids. V lost 5 bases, J lost 0 bases, and 20 bases stayed unmatched. Per the germline V gene, CDR1 is MNHEY and CDR2 is SMNVEV (reference sequence).

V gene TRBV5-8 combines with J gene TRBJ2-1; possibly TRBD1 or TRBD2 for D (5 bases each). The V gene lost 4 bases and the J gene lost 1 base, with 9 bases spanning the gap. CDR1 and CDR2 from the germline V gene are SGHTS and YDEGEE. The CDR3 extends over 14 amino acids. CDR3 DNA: TGTGCCAGCAGCCTGGGGGTATCCTACAATGAGCAGTTCTTC. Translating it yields CASSLGVSYNEQFF.

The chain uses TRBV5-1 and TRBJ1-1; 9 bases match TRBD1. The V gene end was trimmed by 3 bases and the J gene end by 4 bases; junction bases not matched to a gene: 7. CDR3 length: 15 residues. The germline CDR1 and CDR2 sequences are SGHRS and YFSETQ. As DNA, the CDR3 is TGCGCCAGCAGCTACACCAGGACAGGGGTCACTGAAGCTTTCTTT. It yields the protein CASSYTRTGVTEAFF. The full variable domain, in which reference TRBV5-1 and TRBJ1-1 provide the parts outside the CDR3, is KAGVTQTPRYLIKTRGQQVTLSCSPISGHRSVSWYQQTPGQGLQFLFEYFSETQRNKGNFPGRFSGRQFSNSRSEMNVSTLELGDSALYLCASSYTRTGVTEAFFGQGTRLTVV.

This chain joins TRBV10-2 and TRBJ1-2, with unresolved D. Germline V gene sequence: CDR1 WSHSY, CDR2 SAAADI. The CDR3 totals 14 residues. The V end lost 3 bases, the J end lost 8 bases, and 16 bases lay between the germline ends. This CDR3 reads CASSEGTGSRGYTF. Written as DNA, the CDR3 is TGCGCCAGCAGTGAAGGAACGGGTTCGCGAGGCTACACCTTC.

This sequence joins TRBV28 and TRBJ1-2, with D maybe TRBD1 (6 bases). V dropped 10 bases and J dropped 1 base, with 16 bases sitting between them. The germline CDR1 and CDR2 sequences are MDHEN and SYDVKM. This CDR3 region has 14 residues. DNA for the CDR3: TGTGCCATTCCTCAGGGGAGGGGTAACTATGGCTACACCTTC. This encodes CAIPQGRGNYGYTF.

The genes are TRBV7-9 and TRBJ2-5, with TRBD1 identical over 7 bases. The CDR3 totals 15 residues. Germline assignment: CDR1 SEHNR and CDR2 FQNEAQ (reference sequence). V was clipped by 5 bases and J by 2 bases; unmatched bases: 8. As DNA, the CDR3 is TGTGCCAGCAGCCGTGGACAGGAGAAACAAGAGACCCAGTACTTC. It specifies CASSRGQEKQETQYF.